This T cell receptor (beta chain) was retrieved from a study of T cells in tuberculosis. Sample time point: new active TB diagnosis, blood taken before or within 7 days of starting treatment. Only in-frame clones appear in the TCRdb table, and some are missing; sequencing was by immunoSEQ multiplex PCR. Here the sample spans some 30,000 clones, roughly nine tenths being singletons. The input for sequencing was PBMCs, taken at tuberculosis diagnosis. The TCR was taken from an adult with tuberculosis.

The DNA of the CDR3 is TGTGCCAGCAGCCATAAGACAGGGGACGGTACGCAGTATTTT. Residues: CASSHKTGDGTQYF. The rearrangement uses TRBV11-2 and TRBJ2-3, with 8 bases lining up with TRBD1. Unmatched junction bases numbered 9, after V lost 5 bases and J lost 8 bases. This CDR3 region has 14 residues. CDR1 is SGHAT and CDR2 is FQNNGV in the germline V gene. Using reference TRBV11-2 and TRBJ2-3 for the parts outside the CDR3, the full variable domain is EAGVAQSPRYKIIEKRQSVAFWCNPISGHATLYWYQQILGQGPKLLIQFQNNGVVDDSQLPKDRFSAERLKGVDSTLKIQPAKLEDSAVYLCASSHKTGDGTQYFGPGTRLTVL.